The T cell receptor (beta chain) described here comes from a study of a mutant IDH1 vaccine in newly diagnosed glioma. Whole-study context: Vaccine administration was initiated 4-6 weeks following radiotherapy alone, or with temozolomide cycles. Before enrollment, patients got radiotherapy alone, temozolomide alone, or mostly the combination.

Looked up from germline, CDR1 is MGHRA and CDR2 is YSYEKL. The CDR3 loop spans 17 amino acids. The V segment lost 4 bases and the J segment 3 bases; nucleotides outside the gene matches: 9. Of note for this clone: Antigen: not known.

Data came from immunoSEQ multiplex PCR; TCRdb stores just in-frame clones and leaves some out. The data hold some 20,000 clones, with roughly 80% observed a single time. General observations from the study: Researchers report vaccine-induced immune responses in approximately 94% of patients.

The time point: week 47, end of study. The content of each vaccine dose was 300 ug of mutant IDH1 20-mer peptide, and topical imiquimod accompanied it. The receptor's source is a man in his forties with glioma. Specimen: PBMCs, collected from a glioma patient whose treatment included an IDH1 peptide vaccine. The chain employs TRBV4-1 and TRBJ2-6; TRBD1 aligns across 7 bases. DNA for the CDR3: TGCGCCAGCAGCCCCAGACAGGGAAGGGATGGGGCCAACGTCCTGACTTTC. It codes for CASSPRQGRDGANVLTF.